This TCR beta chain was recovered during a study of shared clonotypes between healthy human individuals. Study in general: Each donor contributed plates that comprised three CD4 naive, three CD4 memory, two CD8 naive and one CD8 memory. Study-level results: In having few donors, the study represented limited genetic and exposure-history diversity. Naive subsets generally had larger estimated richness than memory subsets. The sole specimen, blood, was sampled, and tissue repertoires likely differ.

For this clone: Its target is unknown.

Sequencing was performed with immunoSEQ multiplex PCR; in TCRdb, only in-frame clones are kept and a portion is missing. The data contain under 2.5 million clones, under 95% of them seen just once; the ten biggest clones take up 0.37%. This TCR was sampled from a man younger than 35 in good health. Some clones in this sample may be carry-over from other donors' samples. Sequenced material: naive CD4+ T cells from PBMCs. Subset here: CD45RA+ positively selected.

For the CDR3, the DNA is TGTGCCAGCAGTCAGAGGCTAGTAGGTGGCAATGAGCAGTTCTTC. It codes for CASSQRLVGGNEQFF. The V call is TRBV2, the J call TRBJ2-1; D is unclear. This CDR3 comprises 15 residues. Between the trimmed V and J ends, which lost 5 bases and 6 bases, there was a span of 17 bases. In germline, CDR1 is SNHLY, CDR2 FYNNEI.